The 27 T cell receptor beta chains presented below share a single source sample, sequenced in a study of T cells in Graves' hyperthyroidism and ophthalmopathy. The TCR beta CDR3 regions underwent amplification using RNA transcripts as the source. The HTBI primer set was used in a first-round RT-PCR of the TCR CDR3. Each CDR3 protein gets one entry after TCRdb re-called the multiplex PCR reads with MiXCR. The table lists 600,000 to 900,000 distinct CDR3 sequences, 16% of them singletons. Source material: blood. These receptors were taken from a man between 18 and 29 years old with Graves' hyperthyroidism.

This clonotype was found many times. This sequence joins TRBV18 and TRBJ1-5, with D uncertain. Deletions cut 6 bases from V and 0 bases from J, with 15 bases between. Looked up from germline, CDR1 is KGHSH and CDR2 is LQKENI. The CDR3 is made up of 16 amino acids. The CDR3 DNA follows: TGTGCCAGCTCCCGGTCGCGGTCTAATAGCAATCAGCCCCAGCATTTT. This sequence encodes CASSRSRSNSNQPQHF. The variable domain in full, completed from reference TRBV18 and TRBJ1-5, reads NAGVMQNPRHLVRRRGQEARLRCSPMKGHSHVYWYRQLPEEGLKFMVYLQKENIIDESGMPKERFSAEFPKEGPSILRIQQVVRGDSAAYFCASSRSRSNSNQPQHFGDGTRLSIL.

The V call is TRBV4-1, the J call TRBJ2-3; D is unclear. Between the trimmed V and J ends, which lost 4 bases and 0 bases, there was a span of 14 bases. CDR3 size: 16 residues. Per the germline V gene, CDR1 is MGHRA and CDR2 is YSYEKL. The CDR3 DNA sequence: TGCGCCAGCAGCCTGTCAGGATTTTCTAGCACAGATACGCAGTATTTT. Amino acids: CASSLSGFSSTDTQYF.

This clonotype was seen repeatedly, ten times or more. This chain joins TRBV20-1 and TRBJ2-7, with D perhaps TRBD2 (5 bases). The V and J ends lost 0 bases and 6 bases respectively, with 15 bases between them. Germline CDR1 reads DFQATT; CDR2 reads SNEGSKA (reference sequence). The CDR3 covers 14 residues. The CDR3 here is CSARDARDLREQYF. The CDR3 coding sequence is TGCAGTGCTAGAGATGCCCGGGATCTTCGCGAGCAGTACTTC.

This clonotype was seen only a few times. The rearrangement joins TRBV7-2 to TRBJ2-7, with 7 positions matching TRBD1. Trimming took 3 bases from V and 3 from J; bases not matched to a gene: 8. From germline, CDR1 is SGHTA and CDR2 FQGNSA. CDR3 size: 15 residues. The CDR3 region is CASSFSDRRSYEQYF. Written as DNA, the CDR3 is TGTGCCAGCAGCTTTTCGGACAGGCGAAGCTACGAGCAGTACTTC.

In its sample, this clonotype was seen a few times. The rearrangement joins TRBV30 to TRBJ1-3, with a tentative D call TRBD1 (6 bases). The CDR3 consists of 14 residues. Trimming pared 0 bases from V and 5 bases from J, leaving 11 bases between. Germline CDR1 and CDR2: GTSNPN and SVGIG (reference sequence). The CDR3 bases are TGTGCCTGGAGTGTGCGGGGGCATAGAAACACCATATATTTT. Translating gives CAWSVRGHRNTIYF.

The chain combines TRBV11-3 with TRBJ1-1; a weak D match, TRBD1 (5 bases). CDR1 is SGHNT, CDR2 YENEEA, per germline. The CDR3 is 14 amino acids. Deletions cut 5 bases from V and 4 bases from J, with 14 bases between. DNA for the CDR3: TGTGCCAGCAGCGGAAGGGGAGTACCCACTGAAGCTTTCTTT. Protein sequence: CASSGRGVPTEAFF. The full variable domain, with the rest looked up from reference TRBV11-3 and TRBJ1-1, is EAGVVQSPRYKIIEKKQPVAFWCNPISGHNTLYWYLQNLGQGPELLIRYENEEAVDDSQLPKDRFSAERLKGVDSTLKIQPAELGDSAVYLCASSGRGVPTEAFFGQGTRLTVV.

This clonotype occurred many times. The gene calls are TRBV28 and TRBJ2-7; 9 bases are a match to TRBD1. Germline V gives CDR1 MDHEN, CDR2 SYDVKM. V trimming: 6 bases; J trimming: 3 bases; junction bases outside the gene matches: 6. The CDR3 runs 14 residues. CDR3 residues: CASRTGGVGYEQYF. DNA of the CDR3: TGTGCCAGCAGAACAGGGGGCGTCGGCTACGAGCAGTACTTC.

This clonotype was seen a single time. The gene calls are TRBV7-6 and TRBJ2-5, with unresolved D. Germline V gene lookup returns CDR1 SGHVS and CDR2 FNYEAQ. V shed 5 bases and J shed 2 bases, with 18 bases lying between them. This CDR3 region has 16 residues. In DNA, the CDR3 is TGTGCCAGCAGCCCGCTTTTTGGTGCTCCACAAGAGACCCAGTACTTC. Its translation is CASSPLFGAPQETQYF.

This chain links TRBV20-1 with TRBJ2-5; D ambiguous. From germline, CDR1 is DFQATT and CDR2 SNEGSKA (reference sequence). The CDR3 has 15 amino acids. Trimming stripped 0 bases from V and 3 bases from J, with 14 bases between. DNA of the CDR3: TGCAGTGCTAGAGATGGAACTATGTCCGAAGAGACCCAGTACTTC. It encodes CSARDGTMSEETQYF.

This clonotype was observed many times. This chain joins TRBV27 and TRBJ1-6; no firm D call. This CDR3 comprises 14 residues. Germline assignment: CDR1 MNHEY and CDR2 SMNVEV (reference sequence). V lost 3 bases, J lost 6 bases, and 9 bases lay in between. The CDR3, as DNA: TGTGCCAGCAGTTTTTTGACGGGTAATTCACCCCTCCACTTT. It encodes CASSFLTGNSPLHF.

The table lists this clonotype with many counts. The rearrangement uses TRBV11-3 and TRBJ1-1, with D unresolved. The germline V gene has CDR1 SGHNT and CDR2 YENEEA. The V and J ends lost 2 bases and 0 bases respectively, with 10 bases between them. The CDR3 totals 15 residues. The CDR3 DNA sequence: TGTGCCAGCAGCTTATCCCAAGAAGTGAACACTGAAGCTTTCTTT. This encodes CASSLSQEVNTEAFF.

This clonotype was found a few times. V gene TRBV5-1 combines with J gene TRBJ2-7, with TRBD2 matching 8 bases. V lost 4 bases, J lost 4 bases, and 13 bases stayed unmatched. The CDR3 has 16 amino acids. The germline V gene encodes CDR1 SGHRS and CDR2 YFSETQ. The CDR3 DNA is TGCGCCAGCAGCGGGGGGGGGTCGGGACTAGGGTACGAGCAGTACTTC. This codes for CASSGGGSGLGYEQYF.

This clonotype showed up just a few times. V is TRBV4-1 and J is TRBJ1-5; D is uncertain. Between the trimmed V and J ends, which lost 7 bases and 0 bases, there was a span of 19 bases. The germline V gene has CDR1 MGHRA and CDR2 YSYEKL. The CDR3 has 17 residues. Here the CDR3 DNA reads TGCGCCAGCACCCCGGGATTCGTCCTACATAGCAATCAGCCCCAGCATTTT. Amino acid sequence: CASTPGFVLHSNQPQHF.

This clonotype occurred a few times. V usage is TRBV6-5 and J usage is TRBJ1-2; perhaps TRBD1 as D (5 bases). The germline V and J ends were trimmed by 2 bases and 6 bases, with 10 bases remaining between them. Germline V gene lookup returns CDR1 MNHEY and CDR2 SVGAGI. CDR3 length equals 13 residues. The CDR3 sequence is CASSYKQGHGYTF. In DNA form, the CDR3 reads TGTGCCAGCAGTTACAAGCAGGGCCATGGCTACACCTTC.

This clonotype occurred many times. The chain uses TRBV2 and TRBJ2-2; 8 bases fit TRBD2. From germline, CDR1 is SNHLY and CDR2 FYNNEI. This CDR3 contains 16 residues. Trimming removed 5 bases from V and 6 bases from J; junction bases left unmatched: 11. CDR3 protein: CASSSRSGRGPGELFF. The CDR3 DNA reads TGTGCCAGCAGTTCCAGGAGCGGGAGAGGCCCCGGGGAGCTGTTTTTT.

This clonotype has just a few counts. The V gene is TRBV5-1, the J gene TRBJ2-7; 8 bases align to TRBD1. Germline-derived CDR1 and CDR2 are SGHRS and YFSETQ. The J segment lost 2 bases and the V segment lost 0 bases, leaving 4 bases of the junction unmatched. This CDR3 has 15 amino acids. DNA of the CDR3: TGCGCCAGCAGCTTGGTCCAGGGGGCGGCCTACGAGCAGTACTTC. It specifies CASSLVQGAAYEQYF. The whole variable domain, filled in from reference TRBV5-1 and TRBJ2-7, reads KAGVTQTPRYLIKTRGQQVTLSCSPISGHRSVSWYQQTPGQGLQFLFEYFSETQRNKGNFPGRFSGRQFSNSRSEMNVSTLELGDSALYLCASSLVQGAAYEQYFGPGTRLTVT.

This chain uses TRBV10-2 with TRBJ2-3; TRBD2 matches at 10 bases. The CDR3 has 16 residues. Germline assignment: CDR1 WSHSY and CDR2 SAAADI. Losses at the gene ends were 2 bases for V and 1 base for J; bases not matched to a gene: 3. The CDR3 spells CASSETSGEGTDTQYF. DNA for the CDR3: TGCGCCAGCAGTGAGACTAGCGGGGAGGGCACAGATACGCAGTATTTT.

This clonotype was observed a few times. The V gene is TRBV6-1, the J gene TRBJ2-1; 10 nucleotides agree with TRBD1. Germline lookup yields CDR1 MNHNS and CDR2 SASEGT. The length of the CDR3 is 16 residues. Losses at the gene ends were 2 bases for V and 5 bases for J; bases not matched to a gene: 6. The CDR3 DNA sequence: TGTGCCAGCAGTGAATATGCGACAGGGGGCAACAATGAGCAGTTCTTC. This codes for CASSEYATGGNNEQFF.

This clonotype has a count of ten or more. The chain is built from TRBV28 and TRBJ2-1; 10 bases match TRBD2. V was clipped by 6 bases and J by 9 bases; unmatched bases: 5. The CDR3 is 13 residues long. CDR1 MDHEN and CDR2 SYDVKM come from the germline V gene. The CDR3 loop reads CASRLAGWGEQFF. The CDR3 DNA sequence: TGTGCCAGCAGACTAGCGGGATGGGGTGAGCAGTTCTTC.

This clonotype was counted many times. This chain uses TRBV20-1 with TRBJ2-7; TRBD1 aligns across 7 bases. The CDR3 consists of 14 residues. The germline CDR1 and CDR2 sequences are DFQATT and SNEGSKA (reference sequence). Trimming cost V 5 bases and J 7 bases; bases outside gene matches: 14. The CDR3 loop is CSAYADRVLGEQYF. CDR3 nucleotides: TGCAGTGCTTATGCCGACAGGGTCTTAGGGGAGCAGTACTTC.

This chain connects TRBV4-3 to TRBJ2-1; TRBD2 is a possible D gene (6 bases). The CDR3 is 16 residues long. Trimming removed 1 base from V and 7 bases from J, with 17 bases in between. From germline, CDR1 is LGHNA and CDR2 YSLEER. CDR3 DNA: TGCGCCAGCAGCCAAGCAGGAACGGGAGAGGGGAATGAGCAGTTCTTC. Amino acid sequence: CASSQAGTGEGNEQFF.

This clonotype turned up a few times. This sequence joins TRBV9 and TRBJ1-2; D unclear. Germline V gene data show CDR1 as SGDLS and CDR2 as YYNGEE. Trimming cost V 0 bases and J 1 base, with 10 bases left between them. This CDR3 region has 15 residues. The CDR3 DNA follows: TGTGCCAGCAGCGTAGAGGCTCGGGGTAACTATGGCTACACCTTC. Amino acid sequence: CASSVEARGNYGYTF.

This clonotype was picked up many times. The chain is built from TRBV18 and TRBJ2-7; possible D gene TRBD2, 5 bases. The germline CDR1 and CDR2 sequences are KGHSH and LQKENI. The ends were cut back, 3 bases at V and 3 bases at J, with 9 bases in the middle. This CDR3 is built from 13 residues. CDR3 protein: CASSPYGDYEQYF. CDR3 bases: TGTGCCAGCTCACCCTACGGGGACTACGAGCAGTACTTC.

This clonotype was detected only a few times. CDR3 in amino acids: CASGPGPYQPQHF. The CDR3 nucleotides read TGTGCCAGCGGGCCGGGGCCCTATCAGCCCCAGCATTTT. The chain couples TRBV27 to TRBJ1-5; D is perhaps TRBD1 (5 bases). Per germline, CDR1 MNHEY and CDR2 SMNVEV (reference sequence). This CDR3 has 13 amino acids. With 8 bases removed from V and 5 bases from J, the gap between germline ends came to 13 bases.

The chain has TRBV29-1 and TRBJ1-5, with 11 bases aligning to TRBD1. The V gene end was trimmed by 4 bases and the J gene end by 9 bases; junction bases not matched to a gene: 8. This CDR3 has 14 amino acids. Germline CDR1 reads SQVTM; CDR2 reads ANQGSEA. The DNA of the CDR3 is TGCAGCGTTGCCCCGGACAGGGGGCGGTCGCCCCAGCATTTT. Its protein is CSVAPDRGRSPQHF.

At least ten counts were recorded for this clonotype. The chain links TRBV20-1 to TRBJ2-7; 11 bases map to TRBD1. Germline CDR1 reads DFQATT; CDR2 reads SNEGSKA (reference sequence). The V and J ends lost 5 bases and 2 bases, in that order; junction bases with no gene match: 5. The CDR3 extends over 14 amino acids. The CDR3 region is CSAGLGQGAYEQYF. CDR3 in DNA: TGCAGTGCTGGTCTGGGACAGGGGGCCTACGAGCAGTACTTC.

This clonotype was counted at least ten times. The rearrangement joins TRBV6-2 or TRBV6-3 to TRBJ2-4; a possible D gene is TRBD1 (6 bases). The germline gives CDR1 MNHEY, CDR2 SVGEGT. V was cut by 5 bases and J by 7 bases, with 15 bases left in between. The CDR3 consists of 14 residues. The DNA of the CDR3 is TGTGCCAGCAGTCCAGGGGTCGGTTGGAACATTCAGTACTTC. Its protein is CASSPGVGWNIQYF.